The 22 T cell receptor beta chains in this list originate from one sample, sequenced in a study of T cell responses to AZD1222 COVID-19 vaccine. The repertoire was sequenced with immunoSEQ multiplex PCR; TCRdb's copy has only in-frame clones and lacks some. The sample consists of some 180,000 clones, approximately 91% of them appearing once. Specimen: peripheral blood, collected 28 days after the second AZD1222 dose. These receptors came from an adult who received the AZD1222 COVID-19 vaccine.

The chain combines TRBV5-1 with TRBJ2-3; TRBD2 agrees at 8 bases. Germline-derived CDR1 and CDR2 are SGHRS and YFSETQ. The CDR3 runs to 15 residues. Trimming took 0 bases from V and 5 from J; bases not matched to a gene: 5. CDR3 sequence: CASSLDSGRGDTQYF. The CDR3 DNA reads as TGCGCCAGCAGCTTGGACAGCGGGAGAGGAGATACGCAGTATTTT.

The chain recombines TRBV7-9 with TRBJ2-7; no reliable D call. The V and J ends lost 0 bases and 9 bases respectively, with 9 bases between them. This CDR3 region has 12 residues. Germline V gene lookup returns CDR1 SEHNR and CDR2 FQNEAQ (reference sequence). The CDR3 region has the DNA TGTGCCAGCAGCTTAGCGGAAGGGCGGCAGTACTTC. This gives the protein CASSLAEGRQYF.

This clone was seen just once. The chain employs TRBV28 and TRBJ1-1; 10 positions agree with TRBD1. The V segment lost 2 bases and the J segment 5 bases; nucleotides outside the gene matches: 2. Germline CDR1 is MDHEN and CDR2 is SYDVKM. CDR3 length: 14 residues. CDR3 in amino acids: CASSLRTGGTEAFF. The CDR3 region has the DNA TGTGCCAGCAGTTTAAGGACAGGGGGGACTGAAGCTTTCTTT.

J is TRBJ2-7 and V is TRBV10-2; 11 nucleotides match TRBD1. V trimming: 4 bases; J trimming: 2 bases; junction bases outside the gene matches: 19. Per germline, CDR1 WSHSY and CDR2 SAAADI. CDR3 size: 20 residues. CDR3 sequence (DNA): TGCGCCAGCAGTGGTATCAGACCGGGACAGGGGGGTTCTGTAACCTACGAGCAGTACTTC. Its translation is CASSGIRPGQGGSVTYEQYF.

The chain links TRBV11-2 to TRBJ1-4; D not certain. This CDR3 region has 16 residues. With 2 bases removed from V and 1 base from J, the gap between germline ends came to 11 bases. CDR1 SGHAT and CDR2 FQNNGV come from the germline V gene. CDR3 protein: CASSLSLGRTNEKLFF. The CDR3 nucleotides read TGTGCCAGCAGCTTAAGCCTCGGGAGAACTAATGAAAAACTGTTTTTT.

The chain uses TRBV6-5 and TRBJ2-5, with TRBD2 matching over 12 bases. Trimming removed 4 bases from V and 5 bases from J; junction bases left unmatched: 2. Germline V lookup: CDR1 MNHEY, CDR2 SVGAGI. The CDR3 sequence is 14 residues long. DNA of the CDR3: TGTGCCAGCAGTTCCGGACTAGCGGGGGAGACCCAGTACTTC. Amino acids: CASSSGLAGETQYF.

The chain links TRBV7-8 to TRBJ1-5; a weak D match, TRBD1 (5 bases). The V end lost 2 bases, the J end lost 0 bases, and 8 bases lay between the germline ends. Germline lookup yields CDR1 SGHVS and CDR2 FQNEAQ. The CDR3 loop spans 15 amino acids. The CDR3 reads CASSLLGGSNQPQHF. DNA of the CDR3: TGTGCCAGCAGCTTACTTGGGGGTAGCAATCAGCCCCAGCATTTT.

This sequence joins TRBV6-5 and TRBJ1-1; a possible D gene is TRBD1 (5 bases). Trimming pared 5 bases from V and 6 bases from J, leaving 16 bases between. The CDR3 consists of 14 residues. Germline-derived CDR1 and CDR2 are MNHEY and SVGAGI. CDR3 region: CASSPTQGRAEAFF. CDR3 bases: TGTGCCAGCAGTCCCACCCAGGGTAGGGCTGAAGCTTTCTTT.

The rearrangement joins TRBV3-1 (or the pseudogene TRBV3-2) to TRBJ1-2; TRBD1 matches 9 bases. In germline, CDR1 is LGHDT, CDR2 YNNKEL (reference sequence). The junction had 8 bases not matched to a gene; V was cut back by 7 bases and J by 8 bases. This CDR3 region has 13 residues. This CDR3 is CASTLQGAGGYTF. The CDR3 bases are TGTGCCAGCACTTTACAGGGGGCCGGGGGCTACACCTTC.

The chain combines TRBV18 with TRBJ2-6, with D unresolved. This CDR3 comprises 15 residues. CDR1 and CDR2 (germline): KGHSH, LQKENI. The germline V and J ends were trimmed by 2 bases and 4 bases, with 9 bases remaining between them. This CDR3 is CASSPSREGANVLTF. Here the CDR3 DNA reads TGTGCCAGCTCACCATCCAGAGAAGGGGCCAACGTCCTGACTTTC.

The chain has TRBV9 and TRBJ2-5, with 8 bases fitting TRBD1. Trimming at V came to 0 bases and at J to 5 bases, leaving 3 bases not matched to a gene. Germline assignment: CDR1 SGDLS and CDR2 YYNGEE. The CDR3 extends over 14 amino acids. The CDR3 nucleotides read TGTGCCAGCAGCGTAGGGGGACAGGCCGAGACCCAGTACTTC. Protein sequence: CASSVGGQAETQYF.

This rearrangement joins TRBV6-6 to TRBJ2-1; 9 bases line up with TRBD2. CDR3 length equals 12 residues. Per the germline V gene, CDR1 is MNHNY and CDR2 is SVGAGI (reference sequence). CDR3 protein: CAGRGGQGEQFF. The CDR3 DNA sequence: TGTGCAGGGCGGGGGGGCCAAGGTGAGCAGTTCTTC.

The chain carries TRBV7-2 and TRBJ2-3; 11 bases are a match to TRBD2. Germline CDR1 and CDR2: SGHTA and FQGNSA. The CDR3 sequence is 18 residues long. Trimming took 1 base from V and 4 from J; bases not matched to a gene: 10. CDR3 coding DNA: TGTGCCAGCAGCTTAGTTTTTAGCGGGGGGGCCAAGGCAGATACGCAGTATTTT. Amino acids: CASSLVFSGGAKADTQYF.

The chain couples TRBV11-2 to TRBJ1-5; D may be TRBD1 (5 bases). CDR1 and CDR2 from the germline V gene are SGHAT and FQNNGV. The V end was cut by 4 bases, the J end by 4 bases, with 14 bases between. CDR3 size: 15 residues. DNA of the CDR3: TGTGCCAGCAGCTGGGACTGGGGGGGAAATCAGCCCCAGCATTTT. Translated, it gives CASSWDWGGNQPQHF.

This clone was picked up one time. This chain connects TRBV28 to TRBJ1-5; tentatively, D is TRBD1 (6 bases). Trimming pared 3 bases from V and 4 bases from J, leaving 13 bases between. This CDR3 region has 15 residues. Germline V lookup: CDR1 MDHEN, CDR2 SYDVKM. CDR3: CASSLQGGTNQPQHF. As DNA, the CDR3 is TGTGCCAGCAGTTTGCAAGGGGGGACTAATCAGCCCCAGCATTTT. Together with reference TRBV28 and TRBJ1-5, the CDR3 gives the full variable domain: DVKVTQSSRYLVKRTGEKVFLECVQDMDHENMFWYRQDPGLGLRLIYFSYDVKMKEKGDIPEGYSVSREKKERFSLILESASTNQTSMYLCASSLQGGTNQPQHFGDGTRLSIL.

CDR3 region: CASSEFGGNTEAFF. DNA for the CDR3: TGTGCCAGTAGTGAGTTTGGGGGGAACACTGAAGCTTTCTTT. The chain is built from TRBV19 and TRBJ1-1; possibly TRBD1 for D (5 bases). The CDR3 covers 14 residues. With 5 bases removed from V and 1 base from J, the gap between germline ends came to 11 bases. From germline, CDR1 is LNHDA and CDR2 SQIVND (reference sequence). Together with reference TRBV19 and TRBJ1-1, the CDR3 gives the full variable domain: DGGITQSPKYLFRKEGQNVTLSCEQNLNHDAMYWYRQDPGQGLRLIYYSQIVNDFQKGDIAEGYSVSREKKESFPLTVTSAQKNPTAFYLCASSEFGGNTEAFFGQGTRLTVV.

The sample holds a few counts of this clone. This chain links TRBV6-5 with TRBJ2-1; perhaps TRBD2 as D (6 bases). Germline-derived CDR1 and CDR2 are MNHEY and SVGAGI. Trimming shortened V by 2 bases and J by 0 bases, and 11 bases separated the two germline ends. This CDR3 has 16 amino acids. This CDR3 is CASSYGGYHSYNEQFF. The CDR3 coding sequence is TGTGCCAGCAGTTACGGGGGGTACCACTCCTACAATGAGCAGTTCTTC.

V is TRBV19 and J is TRBJ1-3; 9 positions agree with TRBD1. The CDR3 spans 19 residues. CDR1 is LNHDA and CDR2 is SQIVND in the germline V gene (reference sequence). V lost 6 bases, J lost 0 bases, and 15 bases stayed unmatched. CDR3 amino acids: CASRKLRDRDFTSGNTIYF. The CDR3 DNA follows: TGTGCCAGTAGGAAACTTCGGGACAGGGACTTCACCTCTGGAAACACCATATATTTT. The variable domain in full, completed from reference TRBV19 and TRBJ1-3, reads DGGITQSPKYLFRKEGQNVTLSCEQNLNHDAMYWYRQDPGQGLRLIYYSQIVNDFQKGDIAEGYSVSREKKESFPLTVTSAQKNPTAFYLCASRKLRDRDFTSGNTIYFGEGSWLTVV.

The chain carries TRBV5-1 and TRBJ2-7; 9 bases match TRBD1. The junction had 10 bases not matched to a gene; V was cut back by 6 bases and J by 3 bases. This CDR3 has 15 residues. The germline V gene encodes CDR1 SGHRS and CDR2 YFSETQ. The CDR3: CASTPGTGIFYEQYF. The DNA for the CDR3 is TGCGCCAGCACCCCAGGGACAGGGATATTCTACGAGCAGTACTTC.

This sequence joins TRBV12-3 or TRBV12-4 and TRBJ1-2; unclear D gene. The CDR3 length is 13 residues. The ends were cut back, 3 bases at V and 4 bases at J, with 9 bases in the middle. The CDR3 protein is CASSFPAGYGYTF. CDR3 nucleotide sequence: TGTGCCAGCAGTTTTCCTGCGGGCTATGGCTACACCTTC.

The V and J genes are TRBV4-3 and TRBJ1-1; 9 bases fit TRBD1. Trimming cost V 3 bases and J 7 bases; bases outside gene matches: 6. Germline V gene data show CDR1 as LGHNA and CDR2 as YSLEER. CDR3 length: 14 residues. CDR3 sequence reads: CASSQSGQGYEAFF. The CDR3 bases are TGCGCCAGCAGCCAGTCAGGACAGGGGTATGAAGCTTTCTTT.

J is TRBJ2-5 and V is TRBV29-1; D perhaps matches TRBD2 (5 bases). Per the germline V gene, CDR1 is SQVTM and CDR2 is ANQGSEA. V was trimmed by 7 bases and J by 5 bases, leaving 14 bases between them. This CDR3 has 12 residues. CDR3 amino acids: CSAQPGMETQYF. CDR3 nucleotide sequence: TGCAGCGCCCAGCCGGGGATGGAGACCCAGTACTTC.